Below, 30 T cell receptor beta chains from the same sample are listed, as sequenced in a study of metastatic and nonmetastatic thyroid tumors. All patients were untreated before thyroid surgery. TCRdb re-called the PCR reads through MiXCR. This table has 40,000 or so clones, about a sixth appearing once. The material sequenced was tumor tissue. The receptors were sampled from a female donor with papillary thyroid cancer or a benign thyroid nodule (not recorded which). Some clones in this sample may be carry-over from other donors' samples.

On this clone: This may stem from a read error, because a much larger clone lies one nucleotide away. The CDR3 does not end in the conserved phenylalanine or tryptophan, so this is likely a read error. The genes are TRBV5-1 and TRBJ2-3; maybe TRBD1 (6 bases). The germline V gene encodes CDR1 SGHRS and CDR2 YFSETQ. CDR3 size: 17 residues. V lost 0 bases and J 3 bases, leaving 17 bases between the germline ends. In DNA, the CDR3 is TGCGCCAGCAGCTTGGGCACACAGGGCGTCGTTACAGATACGCAGTATCTT. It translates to CASSLGTQGVVTDTQYL.

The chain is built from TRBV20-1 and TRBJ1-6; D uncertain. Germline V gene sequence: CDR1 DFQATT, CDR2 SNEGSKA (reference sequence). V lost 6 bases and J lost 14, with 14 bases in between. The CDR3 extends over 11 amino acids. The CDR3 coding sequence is TGCAGTGCCTCCCCCAAGGGTTCCCTCCACTTT. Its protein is CSASPKGSLHF.

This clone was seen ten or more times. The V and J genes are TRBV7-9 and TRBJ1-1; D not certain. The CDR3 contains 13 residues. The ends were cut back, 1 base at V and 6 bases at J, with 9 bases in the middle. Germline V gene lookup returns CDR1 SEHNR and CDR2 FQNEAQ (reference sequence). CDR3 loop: CASSLGKSSEAFF. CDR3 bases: TGTGCCAGCAGCTTAGGGAAATCCTCTGAAGCTTTCTTT.

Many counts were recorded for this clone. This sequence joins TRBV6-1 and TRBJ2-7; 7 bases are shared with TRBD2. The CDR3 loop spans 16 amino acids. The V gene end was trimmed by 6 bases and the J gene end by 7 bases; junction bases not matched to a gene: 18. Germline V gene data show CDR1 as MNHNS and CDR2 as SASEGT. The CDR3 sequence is CASSVKTRDYSREQYF. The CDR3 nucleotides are TGTGCCAGCAGCGTGAAGACCCGGGACTACTCGAGAGAGCAGTACTTC.

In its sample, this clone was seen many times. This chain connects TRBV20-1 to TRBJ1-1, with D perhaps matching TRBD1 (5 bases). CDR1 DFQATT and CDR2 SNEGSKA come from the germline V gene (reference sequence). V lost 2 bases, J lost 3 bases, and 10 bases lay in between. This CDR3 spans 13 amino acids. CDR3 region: CSARTQGDTEAFF. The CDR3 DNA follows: TGCAGTGCTAGAACTCAGGGAGACACTGAAGCTTTCTTT.

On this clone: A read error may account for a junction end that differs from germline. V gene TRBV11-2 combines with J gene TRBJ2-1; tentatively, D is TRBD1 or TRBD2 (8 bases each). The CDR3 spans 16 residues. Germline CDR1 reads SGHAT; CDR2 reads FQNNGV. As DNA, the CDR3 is TGTGCCAGCAGCCGGACAGGGACTAGTGGAGCTTATGATCAGTTCTTC. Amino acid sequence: CASSRTGTSGAYDQFF.

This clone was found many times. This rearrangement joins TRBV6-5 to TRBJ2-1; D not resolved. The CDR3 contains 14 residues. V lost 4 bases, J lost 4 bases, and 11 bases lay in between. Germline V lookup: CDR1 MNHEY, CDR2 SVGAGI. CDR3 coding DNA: TGTGCCAGCAGTTCACATTCTAATTACAATGAGCAGTTCTTC. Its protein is CASSSHSNYNEQFF.

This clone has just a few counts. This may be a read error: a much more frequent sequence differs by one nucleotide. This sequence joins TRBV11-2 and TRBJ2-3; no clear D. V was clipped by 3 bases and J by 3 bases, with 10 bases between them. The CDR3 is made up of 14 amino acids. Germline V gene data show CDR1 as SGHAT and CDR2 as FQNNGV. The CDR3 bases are TGTGCCAGCAGCTTCCATGCGTGGACAGATACGCAGTATTTT. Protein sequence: CASSFHAWTDTQYF.

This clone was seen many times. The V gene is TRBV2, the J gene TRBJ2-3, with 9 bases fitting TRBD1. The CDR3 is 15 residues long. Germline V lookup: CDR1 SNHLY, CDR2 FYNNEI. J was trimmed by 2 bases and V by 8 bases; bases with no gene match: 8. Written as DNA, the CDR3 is TGTGCCAGCTCTGACAGGGGGGCTTTCACAGATACGCAGTATTTT. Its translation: CASSDRGAFTDTQYF.

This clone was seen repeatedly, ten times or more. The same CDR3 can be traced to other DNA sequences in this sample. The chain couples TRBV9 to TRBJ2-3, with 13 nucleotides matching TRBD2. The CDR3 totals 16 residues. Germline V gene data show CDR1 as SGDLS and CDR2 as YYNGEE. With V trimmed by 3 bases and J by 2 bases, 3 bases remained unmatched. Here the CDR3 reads CASSAGLAGLTDTQYF. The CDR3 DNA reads TGTGCCAGCAGCGCGGGACTAGCGGGACTCACAGATACGCAGTATTTT. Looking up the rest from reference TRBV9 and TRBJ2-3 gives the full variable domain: DSGVTQTPKHLITATGQRVTLRCSPRSGDLSVYWYQQSLDQGLQFLIQYYNGEERAKGNILERFSAQQFPDLHSELNLSSLELGDSALYFCASSAGLAGLTDTQYFGPGTRLTVL.

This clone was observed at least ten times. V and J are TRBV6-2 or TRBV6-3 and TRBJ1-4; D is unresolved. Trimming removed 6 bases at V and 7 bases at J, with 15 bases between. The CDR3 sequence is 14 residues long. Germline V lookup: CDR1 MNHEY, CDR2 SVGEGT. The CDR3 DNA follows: TGTGCCAGCAGAGGAGCCAGCTCGGGTGAAAAACTGTTTTTT. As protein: CASRGASSGEKLFF.

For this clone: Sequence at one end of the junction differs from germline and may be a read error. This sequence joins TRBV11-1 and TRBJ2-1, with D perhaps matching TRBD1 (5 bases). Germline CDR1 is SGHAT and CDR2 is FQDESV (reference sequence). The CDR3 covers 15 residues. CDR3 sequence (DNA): TGTGCCATCAGCTTAGGCAGGGCATCCTCCAACGAGCAGTTCTTC. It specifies CAISLGRASSNEQFF.

Here the CDR3 DNA reads TGCAGTGCTGCCGACAGGGTTAGCTACGAGCAGTACTTC. Its protein is CSAADRVSYEQYF. This sequence joins TRBV20-1 and TRBJ2-7; 7 bases align to TRBD1. V lost 5 bases and J lost 3; bases outside the gene matches: 7. Looked up from germline, CDR1 is DFQATT and CDR2 is SNEGSKA (reference sequence). CDR3 length: 13 amino acids.

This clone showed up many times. This CDR3 is CASSPPGLASNEQFF. The CDR3 DNA reads TGTGCCAGCAGCCCGCCGGGACTAGCGTCCAATGAGCAGTTCTTC. V gene TRBV7-9 combines with J gene TRBJ2-1; the match to TRBD2 covers 10 bases. The CDR3 runs 15 residues. Germline CDR1 and CDR2: SEHNR and FQNEAQ (reference sequence). V was clipped by 5 bases and J by 6 bases; unmatched bases: 7.

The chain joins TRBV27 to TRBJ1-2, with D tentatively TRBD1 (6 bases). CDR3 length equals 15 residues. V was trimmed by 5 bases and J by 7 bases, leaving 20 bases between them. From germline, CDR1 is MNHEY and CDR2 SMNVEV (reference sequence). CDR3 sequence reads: CASSNRVGGAGGYTF. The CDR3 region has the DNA TGTGCCAGCAGTAACCGGGTCGGGGGCGCCGGTGGCTACACCTTC.

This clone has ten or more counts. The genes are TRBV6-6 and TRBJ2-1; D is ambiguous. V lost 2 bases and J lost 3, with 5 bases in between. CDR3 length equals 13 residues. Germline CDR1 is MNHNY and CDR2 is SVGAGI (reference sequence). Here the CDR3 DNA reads TGTGCCAGCAGTTACACTGGCTACAATGAGCAGTTCTTC. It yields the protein CASSYTGYNEQFF.

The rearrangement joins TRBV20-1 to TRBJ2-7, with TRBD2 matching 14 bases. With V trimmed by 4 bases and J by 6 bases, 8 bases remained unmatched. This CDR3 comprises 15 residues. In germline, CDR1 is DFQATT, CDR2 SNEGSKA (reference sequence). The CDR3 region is CSATGTSGSSLEQYF. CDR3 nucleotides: TGCAGTGCTACCGGGACTAGCGGGAGTTCGCTCGAGCAGTACTTC.

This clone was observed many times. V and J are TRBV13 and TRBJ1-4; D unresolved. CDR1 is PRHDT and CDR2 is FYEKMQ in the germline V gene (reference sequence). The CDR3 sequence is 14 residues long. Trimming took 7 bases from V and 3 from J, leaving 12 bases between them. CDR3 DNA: TGTGCCAGCAAATTAAGGGCCTCTAATGAAAAACTGTTTTTT. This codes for CASKLRASNEKLFF.

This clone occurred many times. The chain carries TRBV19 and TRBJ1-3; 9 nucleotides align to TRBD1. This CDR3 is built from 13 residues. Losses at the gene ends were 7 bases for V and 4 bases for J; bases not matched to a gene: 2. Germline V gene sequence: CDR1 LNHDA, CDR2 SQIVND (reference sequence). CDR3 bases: TGTGCCAGTATGGGGACAGGGGGAAACACCATATATTTT. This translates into CASMGTGGNTIYF.

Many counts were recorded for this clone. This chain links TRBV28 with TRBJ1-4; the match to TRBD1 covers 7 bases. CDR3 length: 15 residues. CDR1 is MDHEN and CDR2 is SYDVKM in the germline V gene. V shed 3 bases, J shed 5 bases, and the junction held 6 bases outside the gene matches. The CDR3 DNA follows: TGTGCCAGCAGTTTCCACAGGGGAACGAATGAAAAACTGTTTTTT. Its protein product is CASSFHRGTNEKLFF. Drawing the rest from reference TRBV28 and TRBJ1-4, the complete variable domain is DVKVTQSSRYLVKRTGEKVFLECVQDMDHENMFWYRQDPGLGLRLIYFSYDVKMKEKGDIPEGYSVSREKKERFSLILESASTNQTSMYLCASSFHRGTNEKLFFGSGTQLSVL.

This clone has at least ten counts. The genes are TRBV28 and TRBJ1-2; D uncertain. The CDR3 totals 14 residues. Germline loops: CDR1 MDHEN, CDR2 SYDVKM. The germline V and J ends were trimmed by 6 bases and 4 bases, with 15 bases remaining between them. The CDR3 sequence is CASRPDASVYGYTF. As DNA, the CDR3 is TGTGCCAGCAGGCCGGACGCGTCTGTCTATGGCTACACCTTC.

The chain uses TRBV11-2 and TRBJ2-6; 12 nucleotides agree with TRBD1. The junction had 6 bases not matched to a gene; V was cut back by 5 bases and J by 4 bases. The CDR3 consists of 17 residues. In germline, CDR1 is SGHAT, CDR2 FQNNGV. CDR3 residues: CASSLGQGASGANVLTF. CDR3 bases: TGTGCCAGCAGCCTGGGACAGGGGGCGAGCGGGGCCAACGTCCTGACTTTC.

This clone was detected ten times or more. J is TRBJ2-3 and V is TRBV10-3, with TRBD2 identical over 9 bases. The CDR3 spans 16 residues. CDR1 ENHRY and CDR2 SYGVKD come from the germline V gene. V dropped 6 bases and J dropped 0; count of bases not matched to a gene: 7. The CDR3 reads CAIRSLTSGSTDTQYF. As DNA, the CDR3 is TGTGCCATCAGGTCCTTGACTAGCGGAAGCACAGATACGCAGTATTTT.

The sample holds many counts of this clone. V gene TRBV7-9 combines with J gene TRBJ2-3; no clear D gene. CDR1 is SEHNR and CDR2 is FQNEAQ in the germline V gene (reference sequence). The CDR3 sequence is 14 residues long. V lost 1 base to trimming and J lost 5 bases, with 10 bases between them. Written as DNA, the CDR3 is TGTGCCAGCAGCTTAGGGCCCATTGTAGATACGCAGTATTTT. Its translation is CASSLGPIVDTQYF.

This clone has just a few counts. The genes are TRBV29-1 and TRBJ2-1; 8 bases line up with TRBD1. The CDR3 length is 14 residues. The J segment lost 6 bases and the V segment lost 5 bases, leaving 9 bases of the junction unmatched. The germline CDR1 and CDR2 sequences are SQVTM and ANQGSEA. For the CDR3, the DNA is TGCAGCGTTTGGGTCAGGGGGCATGTCAATGAGCAGTTCTTC. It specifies CSVWVRGHVNEQFF.

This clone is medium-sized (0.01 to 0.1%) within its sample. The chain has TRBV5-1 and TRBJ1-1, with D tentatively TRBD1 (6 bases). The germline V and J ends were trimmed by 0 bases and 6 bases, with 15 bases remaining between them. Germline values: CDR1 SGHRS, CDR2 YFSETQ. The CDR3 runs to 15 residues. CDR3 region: CASSLVSGGGSEAFF. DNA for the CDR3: TGCGCCAGCAGCTTGGTATCGGGGGGCGGTTCTGAAGCTTTCTTT. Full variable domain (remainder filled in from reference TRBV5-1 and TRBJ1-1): KAGVTQTPRYLIKTRGQQVTLSCSPISGHRSVSWYQQTPGQGLQFLFEYFSETQRNKGNFPGRFSGRQFSNSRSEMNVSTLELGDSALYLCASSLVSGGGSEAFFGQGTRLTVV.

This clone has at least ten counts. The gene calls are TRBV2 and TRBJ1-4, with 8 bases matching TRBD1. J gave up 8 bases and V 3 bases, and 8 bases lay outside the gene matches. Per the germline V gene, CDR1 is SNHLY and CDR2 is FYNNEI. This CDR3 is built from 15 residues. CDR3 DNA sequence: TGTGCCAGCAGTGATTCTAGACAGGGGATGGAAAAACTGTTTTTT. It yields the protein CASSDSRQGMEKLFF.

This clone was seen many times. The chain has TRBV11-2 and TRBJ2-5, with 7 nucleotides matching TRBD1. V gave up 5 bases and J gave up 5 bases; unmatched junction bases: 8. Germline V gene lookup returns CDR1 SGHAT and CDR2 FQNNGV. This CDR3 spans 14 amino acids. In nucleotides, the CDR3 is TGTGCCAGCAGCACGACAGGGACGGGGGAGACCCAGTACTTC. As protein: CASSTTGTGETQYF.

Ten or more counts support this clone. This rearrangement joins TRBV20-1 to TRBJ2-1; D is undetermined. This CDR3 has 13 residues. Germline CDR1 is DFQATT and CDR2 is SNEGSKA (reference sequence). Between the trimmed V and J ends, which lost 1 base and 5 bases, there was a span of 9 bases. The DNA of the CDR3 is TGCAGTGCTAGAGCACCCTATAACAATGAGCAGTTCTTC. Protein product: CSARAPYNNEQFF.

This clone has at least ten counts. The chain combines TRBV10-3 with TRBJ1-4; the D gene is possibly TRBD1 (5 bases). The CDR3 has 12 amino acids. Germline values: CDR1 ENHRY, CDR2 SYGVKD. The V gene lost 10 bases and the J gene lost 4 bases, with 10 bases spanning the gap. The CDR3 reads CATRQNNEKLFF. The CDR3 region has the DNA TGTGCCACCAGACAGAATAATGAAAAACTGTTTTTT.